This T cell receptor (beta chain) was documented in a study of tumor-infiltrating lymphocytes in localized non-small cell lung cancer. Study-wide context: Each patient gave resected tumor and non-adjacent uninvolved lung tissue. Whole-study findings and limits: IM1 and IM2 tumors showed no difference in T-cell fraction. Different pieces of the same tissue were used for each assay.

TCRdb keeps only in-frame clones here, not all; method: immunoSEQ multiplex PCR. The sample has about 8,400 clones, approximately 79% seen once; the top ten hold 13%. Points on this clone: Its antigen remains unidentified.

The sequenced sample consisted of uninvolved lung tissue not adjacent to the tumor. The receptor's source is a human donor with non-small cell lung cancer.

CDR3 sequence reads: CASSPHGSLTYEQYF. CDR3 nucleotide sequence: TGTGCCAGCAGTCCCCACGGGAGTCTTACCTACGAGCAGTACTTC. V usage is TRBV28 and J usage is TRBJ2-7, with a tentative D call TRBD2 (6 bases). The V and J ends lost 5 bases and 2 bases respectively, with 16 bases between them. This CDR3 is 15 amino acids long. Germline CDR1 is MDHEN and CDR2 is SYDVKM.